These 11 T cell receptor beta chains were sequenced from one sample in a study of cytomegalovirus exposure and HLA in healthy donors. Researchers ran the PCR with 60 Vbeta and 13 Jbeta primers. The table came from immunoSEQ multiplex PCR; TCRdb's copy has only in-frame clones and leaves some out. The table records approximately 210,000 clones, about 85% of them present only once. Sequencing was carried out using PBMCs. Receptor source: a male donor in good health and CMV-seropositive.

This clone was detected a few times. This rearrangement joins TRBV13 to TRBJ2-1, with no clear D. The germline V gene has CDR1 PRHDT and CDR2 FYEKMQ (reference sequence). V gave up 6 bases and J gave up 6 bases, with 9 bases separating them. CDR3 size: 12 residues. The CDR3 DNA follows: TGTGCCAGCAGATATAGTGGCAATGAGCAGTTCTTC. This encodes CASRYSGNEQFF.

As for this clone: Other DNA sequences within the sample encode an identical CDR3. The chain joins TRBV19 to TRBJ2-2, with 8 bases identical to TRBD2. CDR1 is LNHDA, CDR2 SQIVND, per germline (reference sequence). J lost 0 bases, V lost 2 bases, and 2 bases had no gene match. The CDR3 spans 16 residues. The CDR3 loop is CASSILAGANTGELFF. The CDR3 nucleotides read TGTGCCAGTAGTATACTAGCGGGCGCGAACACCGGGGAGCTGTTTTTT.

This rearrangement joins TRBV19 to TRBJ2-1; the match to TRBD1 covers 7 bases. V shed 7 bases and J 8 bases; nucleotides not matched to a gene: 17. Germline V lookup: CDR1 LNHDA, CDR2 SQIVND (reference sequence). The CDR3 loop spans 16 amino acids. CDR3 coding DNA: TGTGCCAGTAACAGGGGAATAGGGCGTCCAGGGGATGAGCAGTTCTTC. This encodes CASNRGIGRPGDEQFF.

This clone was picked up a small number of times. The V gene is TRBV19, the J gene TRBJ2-1; D may be TRBD2 (6 bases). The germline CDR1 and CDR2 sequences are LNHDA and SQIVND (reference sequence). This CDR3 contains 15 residues. Trimming pared 5 bases from V and 4 bases from J, leaving 15 bases between. CDR3 DNA sequence: TGTGCCAGTAGTGACCGGGGGTCGGTATACAATGAGCAGTTCTTC. It codes for CASSDRGSVYNEQFF.

This clone was detected a few times. This chain joins TRBV7-3 and TRBJ2-3, with D perhaps matching TRBD2 (5 bases). Per the germline V gene, CDR1 is SGHTA and CDR2 is FQGTGA. V lost 0 bases and J lost 6, with 10 bases in between. The CDR3 has 14 residues. The CDR3 sequence: CASSLTGPGDTQYF. The DNA for the CDR3 is TGTGCCAGCAGCTTAACCGGGCCGGGGGATACGCAGTATTTT.

V usage is TRBV19 and J usage is TRBJ1-5, with D unresolved. This CDR3 has 16 residues. Between the trimmed V and J ends, which lost 7 bases and 2 bases, there was a span of 18 bases. CDR1 is LNHDA, CDR2 SQIVND, per germline (reference sequence). This CDR3 is CASTVFIGNGNQPQHF. In nucleotides, the CDR3 is TGTGCCAGTACAGTTTTTATCGGGAACGGCAATCAGCCCCAGCATTTT.

This chain connects TRBV13 to TRBJ2-5; D not resolved. Germline CDR1 reads PRHDT; CDR2 reads FYEKMQ (reference sequence). The CDR3 totals 14 residues. Trimming shortened V by 5 bases and J by 1 base, and 11 bases separated the two germline ends. The CDR3 nucleotides read TGTGCCAGCAGCCGCCCGCAGGCCCAAGAGACCCAGTACTTC. Amino acid sequence: CASSRPQAQETQYF.

The chain couples TRBV10-3 to TRBJ2-3; 9 bases are a match to TRBD2. Germline CDR1 ENHRY, CDR2 SYGVKD. The CDR3 contains 15 residues. The trim removed 6 bases at V and 3 bases at J, leaving 7 bases unmatched. The CDR3 region has the DNA TGTGCCATCAGGACCGGGACTAGCCTAACAGATACGCAGTATTTT. This translates into CAIRTGTSLTDTQYF.

This chain uses TRBV5-5 with TRBJ2-4; D unresolved. This CDR3 has 14 amino acids. V lost 2 bases and J 0 bases, leaving 6 bases between the germline ends. Per germline, CDR1 SGHKS and CDR2 YYEKEE (reference sequence). For the CDR3, the DNA is TGTGCCAGCAGCTTCGCCGGAGCCAAAAACATTCAGTACTTC. Translated, it gives CASSFAGAKNIQYF. Looking up the rest from reference TRBV5-5 and TRBJ2-4 gives the full variable domain: DAGVTQSPTHLIKTRGQQVTLRCSPISGHKSVSWYQQVLGQGPQFIFQYYEKEERGRGNFPDRFSARQFPNYSSELNVNALLLGDSALYLCASSFAGAKNIQYFGAGTRLSVL.

This chain uses TRBV10-3 with TRBJ1-2, with D perhaps matching TRBD1 (6 bases). The CDR3 totals 15 residues. Germline CDR1 and CDR2: ENHRY and SYGVKD. The V end lost 8 bases, the J end lost 4 bases, and 20 bases lay between the germline ends. The CDR3 nucleotides are TGTGCCATCCGTGGGACACCTGGTGATGTCTATGGCTACACCTTC. This codes for CAIRGTPGDVYGYTF.

The gene calls are TRBV5-1 and TRBJ2-2; D uncertain. V was clipped by 0 bases and J by 0 bases, with 6 bases between them. Per germline, CDR1 SGHRS and CDR2 YFSETQ. The CDR3 spans 15 residues. The CDR3 sequence: CASSLDQTNTGELFF. In DNA, the CDR3 is TGCGCCAGCAGCTTGGATCAAACGAACACCGGGGAGCTGTTTTTT.